These T cell receptor beta chains were read from a single sample in a study of spatial heterogeneity in lung cancer. TCRdb reprocessed the 5' RACE reads with MiXCR, giving one entry per CDR3 protein. The table records roughly 15,000 distinct CDR3 sequences, roughly 6.6% of them present only once. Sequenced material: lung tumor tissue, taken at surgery. All receptors come from a male donor with early-stage non-small cell lung cancer. CDR3s include the opening cysteine and the closing phenylalanine or tryptophan. Each record gives: D gene, V gene, J gene, clone size, CDR3 protein, CDR3 DNA. D genes are given only for firm matches. Where a row states a size, it is once, few, many or the class of an expanded clone; other rows omit it.

NA	TRBV7-9	TRBJ1-2	many	CASSLAYRDITTGYTF	TGTGCCAGCAGCTTAGCTTATCGTGACATCACTACTGGCTACACCTTC
NA	TRBV20-1	TRBJ2-7	many	CSASLGDRPYEQYF	TGCAGTGCTAGTCTGGGGGATAGGCCCTACGAGCAGTACTTC
TRBD1	TRBV10-3	TRBJ2-1	NA	CAISSLGTGHNEQFF	TGTGCCATCAGCTCCTTAGGGACAGGGCACAATGAGCAGTTCTTC
NA	TRBV5-1	TRBJ1-6	many	CASSSDYPAGPLHF	TGCGCCAGCAGCTCGGACTATCCCGCGGGACCCCTCCACTTT
NA	TRBV13	TRBJ2-5	many	CASSRRDTGQETQYF	TGTGCCAGCAGCAGACGGGACACTGGACAAGAGACCCAGTACTTC
TRBD2	TRBV7-2	TRBJ2-1	large	CASSKKGGSGLASFYEQFF	TGTGCCAGCAGTAAAAAGGGGGGCAGTGGACTAGCATCTTTTTATGAGCAGTTCTTC
TRBD1	TRBV20-1	TRBJ1-1	many	CSAPGQAVKNTEAFF	TGCAGTGCTCCCGGACAGGCGGTTAAGAACACTGAAGCTTTCTTT
NA	TRBV7-9	TRBJ2-1	hyperexpanded	CASSLDSYQDEQFF	TGTGCCAGCAGCTTAGACTCCTATCAGGATGAGCAGTTCTTC
NA	TRBV6-6	TRBJ2-1	NA	CASSQAWEQFF	TGTGCCAGCAGCCAAGCGTGGGAGCAGTTCTTC
TRBD2	TRBV15	TRBJ2-1	NA	CATSRVLTSGSGNEQFF	TGTGCCACCAGCAGAGTGTTGACTAGCGGGAGCGGCAATGAGCAGTTCTTC